Presented here are 19 T cell receptor beta chains from one specimen sequenced in a study of CXCR3-negative and CXCR3-positive naive CD8 T cells. Regarding the study as a whole: CXCR3-positive naive cells carried more hydrophobic TRB CDR3s than CXCR3-negative naive cells did.

The antigens of these receptors remain unknown. TRB cDNA was prepared as libraries by UMI-labeled 5' RACE. TCRdb reprocessed the 5' RACE reads and reports one entry per CDR3 protein, with no DNA. Here the sample table reports tens of thousands of distinct CDR3 sequences. Specimen: naive CXCR3+ CD8+ T cells from blood. Subset defined: CD45RO-CCR7+CD27+CD95- naive CD8+ T cells expressing CXCR3 (TNR3+). All receptors come from a human donor in good health. Some clones in this sample may be carry-over from other donors' samples.

The chain is built from TRBV29-1 and TRBJ1-1; lacking DNA, the TRBD1 call made by TCRdb goes unchecked. Germline CDR1 is SQVTM and CDR2 is ANQGSEA. CDR3 length equals 14 residues. This CDR3 is CSVDSGGLNTEAFF.

The chain links TRBV14 to TRBJ2-1. The germline V gene encodes CDR1 SGHDN and CDR2 FVKESK. The CDR3 runs 15 residues. This CDR3 reads CASSQDGYRENEQFF.

V is TRBV6-6 and J is TRBJ2-3; the D call of TRBD1 rests on TCRdb alone, since no DNA is present to check it. The CDR3 extends over 14 amino acids. The V gene's germline CDR1 is MNHNY and CDR2 SVGAGI (reference sequence). The CDR3 region is CASSLTGVTDTQYF.

The rearrangement uses TRBV29-1 and TRBJ1-1. The V gene's germline CDR1 is SQVTM and CDR2 ANQGSEA. The length of the CDR3 is 16 residues. The CDR3 sequence: CSVVGRSAGLNTEAFF.

This chain uses TRBV28 with TRBJ2-1; TCRdb gives TRBD2 as the D gene, but with no DNA this cannot be confirmed. CDR3 length equals 15 residues. Germline CDR1 is MDHEN and CDR2 is SYDVKM. The CDR3 reads CASRITSGEYNEQFF.

The genes are TRBV28 and TRBJ2-3; TCRdb's D gene call, TRBD2, goes unchecked for lack of DNA. The CDR3 runs to 15 residues. CDR1 is MDHEN and CDR2 is SYDVKM in the germline V gene. CDR3 amino acids: CAIALGRRYTDTQYF.

The V and J genes are TRBV4-1 and TRBJ1-1. Germline V gene sequence: CDR1 MGHRA, CDR2 YSYEKL. The CDR3 is made up of 14 amino acids. This CDR3 is CASSHAGGVAEAFF.

The chain combines TRBV29-1 with TRBJ1-5; TCRdb gives TRBD1 as the D gene, but with no DNA this cannot be confirmed. CDR1 and CDR2 (germline): SQVTM, ANQGSEA. The CDR3 consists of 13 residues. The CDR3 here is CSAGGGVGQPQHF.

The V and J genes are TRBV28 and TRBJ1-1. The CDR3 sequence is 14 residues long. CDR1 is MDHEN, CDR2 SYDVKM, per germline. The chain's CDR3 is CASSLWAANTEAFF.

The rearrangement links TRBV7-9 to TRBJ2-5; the D call of TRBD2 rests on TCRdb alone, since no DNA is present to check it. Germline CDR1 reads SEHNR; CDR2 reads FQNEAQ (reference sequence). This CDR3 has 15 residues. The CDR3 region is CASSLGWEGQETQYF.

V usage is TRBV6-6 and J usage is TRBJ2-7; TCRdb's assignment of TRBD1 cannot be checked, as there is no DNA. This CDR3 contains 18 residues. The germline V gene encodes CDR1 MNHNY and CDR2 SVGAGI (reference sequence). The CDR3 loop is CASSWTGGPAMANYEQYF.

J is TRBJ2-1 and V is TRBV7-8; TCRdb returns TRBD2, unconfirmable since there is no DNA. CDR1 SGHVS and CDR2 FQNEAQ come from the germline V gene. The CDR3 has 16 residues. CDR3 residues: CASSPYSGRGMGEQFF.

The rearrangement joins TRBV11-2 to TRBJ1-1; TCRdb calls TRBD1, which cannot be checked without DNA. CDR3 length: 14 residues. Germline CDR1 SGHAT, CDR2 FQNNGV. This CDR3 is CASSQIQGFTEAFF.

The rearrangement uses TRBV3-1 and TRBJ2-1. This CDR3 comprises 13 residues. The germline V gene has CDR1 LGHDT and CDR2 YNNKEL (reference sequence). CDR3 protein: CASSQDLASEQFF.

The chain is built from TRBV4-1 and TRBJ1-2; TCRdb gives TRBD1 as the D gene, but with no DNA this cannot be confirmed. The germline V gene has CDR1 MGHRA and CDR2 YSYEKL. The CDR3 loop spans 14 amino acids. This CDR3 reads CASSPQGAGYGYTF.

The V call is TRBV12-3 or TRBV12-4, the J call TRBJ1-4; TCRdb reports TRBD1, a call that lacks DNA to check it against. This CDR3 is 13 amino acids long. The CDR3 reads CASRQAGGEKLVF.

The CDR3 spells CASSLATGRGETQYF. The chain couples TRBV7-6 to TRBJ2-5; TCRdb's D call of TRBD1 is untestable without DNA. The V gene's germline CDR1 is SGHVS and CDR2 FNYEAQ. CDR3 length: 15 amino acids.

V usage is TRBV5-5 and J usage is TRBJ2-1; the TCRdb D gene call, TRBD1, has no DNA to confirm it. The CDR3 sequence is 15 residues long. Germline V gene lookup returns CDR1 SGHKS and CDR2 YYEKEE (reference sequence). The CDR3: CASSLDWVGGDEQFF.

The chain joins TRBV15 to TRBJ2-7; TCRdb reports TRBD2, a call that lacks DNA to check it against. From germline, CDR1 is LNHNV and CDR2 YYDKDF (reference sequence). The CDR3 consists of 16 residues. CDR3 in amino acids: CATSSSGGANSYEQYF.